These 29 T cell receptor beta chains were all obtained from the same sample, sequenced in a study of blood T cell repertoires in COVID-19. Using immunoSEQ multiplex PCR, the repertoire was profiled, and TCRdb retains in-frame clones only, with some absent. The table has 310,000 or so clones, about 84% seen once. Sequencing was done on a sample of peripheral blood. These receptors all come from a woman between 45 and 65 years old with acute or convalescent COVID-19.

The CDR3 spells CASSELGRGCSYNEQFF. DNA of the CDR3: TGCGCCAGCAGTGAGCTGGGGCGGGGATGCTCCTACAATGAGCAGTTCTTC. This chain uses TRBV10-1 with TRBJ2-1; tentatively, D is TRBD2 (6 bases). Trimming took off 2 bases at V and 0 bases at J, with 14 bases between the two ends. Germline-derived CDR1 and CDR2 are WNHNN and SYGVQD (reference sequence). The CDR3 spans 17 residues.

The chain has TRBV5-1 and TRBJ1-2; the D is unclear. CDR3 length equals 13 residues. Germline assignment: CDR1 SGHRS and CDR2 YFSETQ. Trimming removed 0 bases at V and 1 base at J, with 4 bases between. CDR3 DNA: TGCGCCAGCAGCTTGGCTGTTAACTATGGCTACACCTTC. It is translated as CASSLAVNYGYTF.

The chain recombines TRBV19 with TRBJ1-1; TRBD1 might be the D (5 bases). V gave up 0 bases and J gave up 2 bases, with 7 bases separating them. This CDR3 is built from 14 residues. The germline V gene encodes CDR1 LNHDA and CDR2 SQIVND (reference sequence). In DNA form, the CDR3 reads TGTGCCAGTAGTATAGATGGACAAAACACTGAAGCTTTCTTT. Translation gives CASSIDGQNTEAFF.

J is TRBJ2-1 and V is TRBV27; the D is unclear. The CDR3 contains 13 residues. CDR1 is MNHEY and CDR2 is SMNVEV in the germline V gene (reference sequence). Trimming stripped 6 bases from V and 5 bases from J, with 11 bases between. In DNA, the CDR3 is TGTGCCAGCAGCCCGGAGCGAAACAATGAGCAGTTCTTC. Translated: CASSPERNNEQFF.

This chain uses TRBV11-1 with TRBJ2-4; maybe TRBD1 (5 bases). Germline lookup yields CDR1 SGHAT and CDR2 FQDESV (reference sequence). V dropped 3 bases and J dropped 12 bases, with 15 bases sitting between them. The CDR3 loop spans 13 amino acids. In DNA form, the CDR3 reads TGTGCCAGCAGCTTGTTCAGGGAAACGACTCAGTACTTC. This codes for CASSLFRETTQYF.

This clone appeared a few times. This chain uses TRBV7-5 with TRBJ1-5; the table gives TRBD1 as D, unverified against the DNA. TRBV7-5 is reported as a pseudogene. This CDR3 is 18 amino acids long. The CDR3: CARSLPFIEAGGGQPQHF. The CDR3 DNA sequence: TGTGCCAGAAGCCTCCCCTTTATAGAGGCAGGGGGCGGTCAGCCCCAGCATTTT.

This chain connects TRBV28 to TRBJ1-1; TRBD1 might be the D (6 bases). The CDR3 is 14 residues long. CDR1 is MDHEN, CDR2 SYDVKM, per germline. The ends were cut back, 8 bases at V and 2 bases at J, with 15 bases in the middle. CDR3 region: CASRGGRGNTEAFF. CDR3 DNA: TGTGCCAGCCGCGGGGGCAGAGGAAACACTGAAGCTTTCTTT.

V usage is TRBV9 and J usage is TRBJ1-2; 10 nucleotides agree with TRBD1. CDR3 length: 14 residues. Germline assignment: CDR1 SGDLS and CDR2 YYNGEE. V shed 1 base and J 8 bases; nucleotides not matched to a gene: 5. The CDR3 spells CASSVRDRGLGYTF. CDR3 bases: TGTGCCAGCAGCGTACGGGACAGGGGCCTCGGCTACACCTTC.

The CDR3, as DNA: TGCAGCGTTTTAAGGACTAGCGGGAAGACGGTAACCCAAGAGACCCAGTACTTC. This sequence encodes CSVLRTSGKTVTQETQYF. The chain has TRBV29-1 and TRBJ2-5; 12 nucleotides line up with TRBD2. Germline CDR1 and CDR2: SQVTM and ANQGSEA. The CDR3 loop spans 18 amino acids. V dropped 5 bases and J dropped 1; count of bases not matched to a gene: 14.

The chain combines TRBV6-5 with TRBJ2-5, with D maybe TRBD2 (6 bases). Germline V CDR1 and CDR2: MNHEY, SVGAGI. The V end lost 8 bases, the J end lost 3 bases, and 19 bases lay between the germline ends. The CDR3 has 15 amino acids. The CDR3 reads CASRQLGGEKETQYF. DNA of the CDR3: TGTGCCAGCCGACAATTGGGCGGGGAAAAAGAGACCCAGTACTTC.

This rearrangement joins TRBV7-9 to TRBJ1-2; D not resolved. Germline CDR1 and CDR2: SEHNR and FQNEAQ (reference sequence). The CDR3 runs 12 residues. V lost 3 bases and J 9 bases, leaving 11 bases between the germline ends. CDR3: CASSLYLTSYTF. For the CDR3, the DNA is TGTGCCAGCAGCTTGTACCTAACTAGCTACACCTTC.

The chain is built from TRBV24-1 and TRBJ1-1, with a weak D call TRBD1 (6 bases). CDR3 length: 15 amino acids. V dropped 6 bases and J dropped 5 bases, with 18 bases sitting between them. CDR1 and CDR2 (germline): KGHDR, SFDVKD. The CDR3 loop is CATSMSGGRRTEAFF. The CDR3 DNA is TGTGCCACCAGTATGAGCGGGGGGCGAAGGACTGAAGCTTTCTTT.

In this sample, this clone turned up a few times. This chain joins TRBV7-2 and TRBJ1-1; 8 bases agree with TRBD1. Germline assignment: CDR1 SGHTA and CDR2 FQGNSA. The CDR3 consists of 14 residues. V lost 5 bases and J lost 6; bases outside the gene matches: 8. The CDR3 reads CASSQWTGRAEAFF. The CDR3 coding sequence is TGTGCCAGCAGCCAGTGGACAGGGCGGGCTGAAGCTTTCTTT. The full variable domain, completed using reference TRBV7-2 and TRBJ1-1, is GAGVSQSPSNKVTEKGKDVELRCDPISGHTALYWYRQSLGQGLEFLIYFQGNSAPDKSGLPSDRFSAERTGGSVSTLTIQRTQQEDSAVYLCASSQWTGRAEAFFGQGTRLTVV.

This chain uses TRBV4-1 with TRBJ2-7; 7 nucleotides align to TRBD1. This CDR3 comprises 15 residues. Germline assignment: CDR1 MGHRA and CDR2 YSYEKL. J lost 3 bases, V lost 1 base, and 6 bases had no gene match. CDR3 coding DNA: TGCGCCAGCAGCCAAGCCGACAGGGTCATCTACGAGCAGTACTTC. It yields the protein CASSQADRVIYEQYF.

This sequence joins TRBV27 and TRBJ1-4, with D maybe TRBD1 (6 bases). The V end lost 1 base, the J end lost 8 bases, and 14 bases lay between the germline ends. CDR1 is MNHEY and CDR2 is SMNVEV in the germline V gene (reference sequence). The length of the CDR3 is 15 residues. CDR3 loop: CASSLFVKRGEKLFF. The CDR3 DNA follows: TGTGCCAGCAGTTTATTCGTCAAGAGGGGGGAAAAACTGTTTTTT. Full variable domain (remainder filled in from reference TRBV27 and TRBJ1-4): EAQVTQNPRYLITVTGKKLTVTCSQNMNHEYMSWYRQDPGLGLRQIYYSMNVEVTDKGDVPEGYKVSRKEKRNFPLILESPSPNQTSLYFCASSLFVKRGEKLFFGSGTQLSVL.

The sample holds many counts of this clone. This chain connects TRBV27 to TRBJ2-2; 8 bases match TRBD1. The ends lost 4 bases at V and 4 bases at J; junction bases unmatched: 8. The CDR3 spans 16 residues. Per the germline V gene, CDR1 is MNHEY and CDR2 is SMNVEV (reference sequence). The CDR3 loop reads CASSSGQGISTGELFF. The DNA for the CDR3 is TGTGCCAGCAGTTCCGGACAGGGTATTAGCACCGGGGAGCTGTTTTTT.

The rearrangement links TRBV5-1 to TRBJ2-1; D is uncertain. This CDR3 is 11 amino acids long. Trimming took off 5 bases at V and 14 bases at J, with 14 bases between the two ends. The germline gives CDR1 SGHRS, CDR2 YFSETQ. CDR3 in amino acids: CASSADQQEFF. The CDR3, as DNA: TGCGCCAGCAGTGCCGATCAACAAGAGTTCTTC.

The rearrangement joins TRBV9 to TRBJ2-7; D is perhaps TRBD2 (5 bases). The CDR3 length is 14 residues. The V end lost 4 bases, the J end lost 4 bases, and 15 bases lay between the germline ends. The germline CDR1 and CDR2 sequences are SGDLS and YYNGEE. CDR3 nucleotide sequence: TGTGCCAGCAGCCGGACGGGCGAGGGTTACGAGCAGTACTTC. Translated, it gives CASSRTGEGYEQYF.

V is TRBV7-9 and J is TRBJ2-7; D possibly corresponds to TRBD1 (5 bases). The V gene lost 4 bases and the J gene lost 0 bases, with 10 bases spanning the gap. Per germline, CDR1 SEHNR and CDR2 FQNEAQ (reference sequence). This CDR3 comprises 14 residues. CDR3 in amino acids: CASSSRQNSYEQYF. The CDR3 DNA sequence: TGTGCCAGCAGCTCCAGACAGAACTCCTACGAGCAGTACTTC.

The genes are TRBV9 and TRBJ1-2, with D possibly TRBD1 on 5 matching bases. Germline V CDR1 and CDR2: SGDLS, YYNGEE. CDR3 length: 15 residues. V was clipped by 0 bases and J by 0 bases, with 9 bases between them. The CDR3, as DNA: TGTGCCAGCAGCGTAGGACAGCTCTCTAACTATGGCTACACCTTC. Its protein is CASSVGQLSNYGYTF.

This chain connects TRBV9 to TRBJ2-1, with 9 bases lining up with TRBD2. The CDR3 is made up of 18 amino acids. The germline CDR1 and CDR2 sequences are SGDLS and YYNGEE. J gave up 6 bases and V 0 bases, and 13 bases lay outside the gene matches. CDR3: CASSVAPIGGRGFNEQFF. CDR3 coding DNA: TGTGCCAGCAGCGTAGCCCCGATCGGCGGGAGGGGTTTCAATGAGCAGTTCTTC.

V gene TRBV7-9 combines with J gene TRBJ1-4, with unresolved D. There are 15 residues in the CDR3. V lost 1 base to trimming and J lost 5 bases, with 11 bases between them. Germline V gene lookup returns CDR1 SEHNR and CDR2 FQNEAQ (reference sequence). The CDR3 loop reads CASSLGPLSNEKLFF. The CDR3 DNA reads as TGTGCCAGCAGCTTAGGGCCCCTTTCAAATGAAAAACTGTTTTTT. Filled out from reference TRBV7-9 and TRBJ1-4, the complete variable domain reads DTGVSQNPRHKITKRGQNVTFRCDPISEHNRLYWYRQTLGQGPEFLTYFQNEAQLEKSRLLSDRFSAERPKGSFSTLEIQRTEQGDSAMYLCASSLGPLSNEKLFFGSGTQLSVL.

This chain links TRBV28 with TRBJ2-7; D ambiguous. CDR3 length equals 12 residues. Trimming removed 5 bases from V and 2 bases from J, with 7 bases in between. Germline CDR1 is MDHEN and CDR2 is SYDVKM. CDR3 sequence: CASSPSTYEQYF. The DNA of the CDR3 is TGTGCCAGCAGTCCCTCTACCTACGAGCAGTACTTC. Full variable domain (missing parts from reference TRBV28 and TRBJ2-7): DVKVTQSSRYLVKRTGEKVFLECVQDMDHENMFWYRQDPGLGLRLIYFSYDVKMKEKGDIPEGYSVSREKKERFSLILESASTNQTSMYLCASSPSTYEQYFGPGTRLTVT.

The V and J genes are TRBV3-1 (or the pseudogene TRBV3-2) and TRBJ2-4, with TRBD2 matching over 7 bases. This CDR3 spans 16 amino acids. The germline V gene encodes CDR1 LGHDT and CDR2 YNNKEL (reference sequence). V shed 1 base and J 3 bases; nucleotides not matched to a gene: 6. CDR3 bases: TGTGCCAGCAGCCAAGTGGGCGGGAGCAGCAAAAACATTCAGTACTTC. It translates to CASSQVGGSSKNIQYF.

The rearrangement links TRBV6-5 to TRBJ2-3; a possible D gene is TRBD2 (6 bases). Germline-derived CDR1 and CDR2 are MNHEY and SVGAGI. CDR3 length: 14 amino acids. The V end lost 8 bases, the J end lost 3 bases, and 15 bases lay between the germline ends. The CDR3 spells CASAYGGGTDTQYF. The CDR3 DNA sequence: TGTGCCAGCGCCTACGGGGGAGGTACAGATACGCAGTATTTT.

DNA for the CDR3: TGTGCCAGCTCAGCGGTCCGGGGGTACCAAGAGACCCAGTACTTC. It specifies CASSAVRGYQETQYF. The gene calls are TRBV18 and TRBJ2-5, with D maybe TRBD2 (6 bases). From germline, CDR1 is KGHSH and CDR2 LQKENI. The CDR3 is made up of 15 amino acids. The ends were cut back, 5 bases at V and 0 bases at J, with 13 bases in the middle.

The chain carries TRBV13 and TRBJ2-1; 8 nucleotides agree with TRBD2. V shed 3 bases and J 9 bases; nucleotides not matched to a gene: 10. This CDR3 has 15 residues. CDR1 is PRHDT and CDR2 is FYEKMQ in the germline V gene (reference sequence). DNA of the CDR3: TGTGCCAGCAGCTTCTCCAGCGGGAGTCTCACTGAGCAGTTCTTC. It specifies CASSFSSGSLTEQFF.

The chain combines TRBV19 with TRBJ2-7; 8 bases are shared with TRBD2. The CDR3 loop spans 13 amino acids. The germline V gene encodes CDR1 LNHDA and CDR2 SQIVND (reference sequence). V dropped 10 bases and J dropped 3; count of bases not matched to a gene: 8. For the CDR3, the DNA is TGTGCCACCGCGACTAGCGAGGGCTACGAGCAGTACTTC. Residues: CATATSEGYEQYF.

The chain joins TRBV10-3 to TRBJ2-2; TRBD2 matches 15 bases. The ends lost 6 bases at V and 4 bases at J; junction bases unmatched: 0. Germline CDR1 reads ENHRY; CDR2 reads SYGVKD. The CDR3 contains 15 residues. CDR3 nucleotides: TGTGCCATCAGGGGACTAGCGGGAGGCACCGGGGAGCTGTTTTTT. It translates to CAIRGLAGGTGELFF.